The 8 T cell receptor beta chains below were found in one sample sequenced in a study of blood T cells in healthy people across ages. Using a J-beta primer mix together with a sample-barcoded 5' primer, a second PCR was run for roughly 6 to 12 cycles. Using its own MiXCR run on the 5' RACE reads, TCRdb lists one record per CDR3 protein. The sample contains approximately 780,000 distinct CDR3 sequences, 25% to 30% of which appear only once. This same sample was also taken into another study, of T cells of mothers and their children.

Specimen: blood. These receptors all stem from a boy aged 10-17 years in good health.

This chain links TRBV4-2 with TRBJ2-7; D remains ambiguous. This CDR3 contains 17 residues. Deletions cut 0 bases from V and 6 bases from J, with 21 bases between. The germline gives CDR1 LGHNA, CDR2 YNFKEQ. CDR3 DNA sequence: TGTGCCAGCAGCCAAGACGACCCGACATCAGTTCTAGTCGAGCAGTACTTC. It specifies CASSQDDPTSVLVEQYF.

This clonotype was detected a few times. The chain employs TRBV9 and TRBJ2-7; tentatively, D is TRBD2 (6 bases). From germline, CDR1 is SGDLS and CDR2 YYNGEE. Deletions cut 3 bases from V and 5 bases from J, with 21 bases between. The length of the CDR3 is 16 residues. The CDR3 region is CASSGQTGTPGDEQYF. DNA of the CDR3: TGTGCCAGCAGCGGACAAACCGGGACTCCCGGCGACGAGCAGTACTTC.

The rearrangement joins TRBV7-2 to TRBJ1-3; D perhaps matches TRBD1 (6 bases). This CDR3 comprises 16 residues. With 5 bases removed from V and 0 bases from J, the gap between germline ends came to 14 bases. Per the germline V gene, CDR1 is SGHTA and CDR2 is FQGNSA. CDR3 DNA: TGTGCCAGCAGCAAAAGGAGGACAGTCTCTGGAAACACCATATATTTT. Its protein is CASSKRRTVSGNTIYF.

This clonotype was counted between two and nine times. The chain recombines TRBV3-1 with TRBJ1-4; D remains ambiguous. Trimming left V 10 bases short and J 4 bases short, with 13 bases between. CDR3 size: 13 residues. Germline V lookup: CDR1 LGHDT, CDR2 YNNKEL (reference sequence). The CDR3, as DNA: TGTGCCACTCAAAGGGCGGATAATGAAAAACTGTTTTTT. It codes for CATQRADNEKLFF.

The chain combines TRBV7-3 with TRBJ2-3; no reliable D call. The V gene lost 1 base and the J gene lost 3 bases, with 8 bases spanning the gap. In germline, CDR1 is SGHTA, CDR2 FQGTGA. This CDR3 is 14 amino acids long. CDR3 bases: TGTGCCAGCAGCTTAAATCCGGGTACAGATACGCAGTATTTT. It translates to CASSLNPGTDTQYF.

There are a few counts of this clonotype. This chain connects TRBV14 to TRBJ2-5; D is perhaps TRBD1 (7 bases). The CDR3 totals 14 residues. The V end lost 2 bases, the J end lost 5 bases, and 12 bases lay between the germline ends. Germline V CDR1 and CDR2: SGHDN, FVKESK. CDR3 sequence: CASSQPTGRETQYF. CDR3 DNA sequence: TGTGCCAGCAGCCAACCGACAGGGAGGGAGACCCAGTACTTC.

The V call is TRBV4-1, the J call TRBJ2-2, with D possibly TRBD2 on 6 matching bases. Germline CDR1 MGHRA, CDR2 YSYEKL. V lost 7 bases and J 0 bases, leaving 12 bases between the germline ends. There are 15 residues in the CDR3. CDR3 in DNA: TGCGCCAGCACCGGAGGGGCAGCGAACACCGGGGAGCTGTTTTTT. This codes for CASTGGAANTGELFF.

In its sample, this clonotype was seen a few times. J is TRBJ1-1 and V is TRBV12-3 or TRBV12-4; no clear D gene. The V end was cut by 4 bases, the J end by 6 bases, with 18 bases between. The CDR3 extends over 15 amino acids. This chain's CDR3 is CASSSPGLNNPEAFF. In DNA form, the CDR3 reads TGTGCCAGCAGTTCTCCGGGTCTAAACAACCCTGAAGCTTTCTTT.